Reported below is one T cell receptor beta chain. This record belongs to a study of blood T cell repertoires in COVID-19. The ends lost 3 bases at V and 0 bases at J; junction bases unmatched: 4. Germline loops: CDR1 GTSNPN, CDR2 SVGIG (reference sequence). The CDR3 covers 15 residues. Profiling relied on immunoSEQ multiplex PCR, and the TCRdb table lists in-frame clones only, not all of them. The table includes a few hundred thousand clones, 80% to 90% detected once. Sequencing was performed on PBMCs or T cells enriched from blood (not recorded which). The sequence was collected from a man aged 25-45 years who had recovered from COVID-19. The chain uses TRBV30 and TRBJ1-5, with TRBD1 matching 8 bases. CDR3 DNA: TGTGCCTGGAGCACAGGGGGGGGTAGCAATCAGCCCCAGCATTTT. It yields the protein CAWSTGGGSNQPQHF.